The 32 T cell receptor beta chains given below trace back to one sample, sequenced in a study of cytomegalovirus exposure and HLA in healthy donors. Primers: 60 Vbeta forward and 13 Jbeta reverse. Measured with immunoSEQ multiplex PCR; TCRdb has only the in-frame clones, and not every one. The sample shows about 200,000 clones, more than 75% of them seen only once. The sequenced sample consisted of PBMCs. The receptors were gathered from a man between 40 and 49 years old in good health and CMV-seropositive.

This chain links TRBV7-2 with TRBJ2-5; D ambiguous. The germline V gene has CDR1 SGHTA and CDR2 FQGNSA. V gave up 1 base and J gave up 5 bases, with 11 bases separating them. The CDR3 length is 14 residues. The CDR3 nucleotides are TGTGCCAGCAGCTTAGGGCTATACGGGGAGACCCAGTACTTC. Translation gives CASSLGLYGETQYF.

J is TRBJ2-2 and V is TRBV7-8, with TRBD2 matching 10 bases. CDR3 size: 18 residues. In germline, CDR1 is SGHVS, CDR2 FQNEAQ. V lost 2 bases, J lost 5 bases, and 11 bases stayed unmatched. For the CDR3, the DNA is TGTGCCAGCAGCTTATTCTTCCTAGCGGGAGTGGGGACCGGGGAGCTGTTTTTT. This encodes CASSLFFLAGVGTGELFF.

The genes are TRBV28 and TRBJ2-5; D is perhaps TRBD1 (5 bases). Germline CDR1 reads MDHEN; CDR2 reads SYDVKM. The CDR3 is made up of 13 amino acids. The germline V and J ends were trimmed by 2 bases and 6 bases, with 10 bases remaining between them. CDR3 sequence: CASSLPRAQTQYF. The CDR3 coding sequence is TGTGCCAGCAGTTTACCCAGGGCACAGACCCAGTACTTC. Supplemented by reference TRBV28 and TRBJ2-5, the full variable domain reads DVKVTQSSRYLVKRTGEKVFLECVQDMDHENMFWYRQDPGLGLRLIYFSYDVKMKEKGDIPEGYSVSREKKERFSLILESASTNQTSMYLCASSLPRAQTQYFGPGTRLLVL.

The chain carries TRBV18 and TRBJ2-3; 13 bases agree with TRBD2. Germline assignment: CDR1 KGHSH and CDR2 LQKENI. This CDR3 has 16 residues. After removal of 3 bases from V and 6 bases from J, the junction contained 6 bases not matched to a gene. The CDR3 region has the DNA TGTGCCAGCTCACCCTGGACTAGCGGGGGTACGGATACGCAGTATTTT. As protein: CASSPWTSGGTDTQYF.

The V and J genes are TRBV6-4 and TRBJ1-1; D unclear. Germline V gene sequence: CDR1 MRHNA, CDR2 SNTAGT. The CDR3 is 12 residues long. Between the trimmed V and J ends, which lost 3 bases and 3 bases, there was a span of 5 bases. The CDR3 sequence is CASSERDTEAFF. The CDR3 DNA sequence: TGTGCCAGCAGTGAGAGGGACACTGAAGCTTTCTTT.

The chain has TRBV7-2 and TRBJ2-1; D is unresolved. The CDR3 is made up of 11 amino acids. Germline V CDR1 and CDR2: SGHTA, FQGNSA. V lost 5 bases, J lost 5 bases, and 4 bases lay in between. The DNA for the CDR3 is TGTGCCAGCAGCCCCGACAATGAGCAGTTCTTC. Amino acids: CASSPDNEQFF.

The chain carries TRBV5-4 and TRBJ2-5; 8 bases fit TRBD2. Losses at the gene ends were 1 base for V and 1 base for J; bases not matched to a gene: 0. Germline V gives CDR1 SGHNT, CDR2 YYREEE (reference sequence). The CDR3 has 14 amino acids. The CDR3 sequence is CASSLTSGQETQYF. The CDR3 coding sequence is TGTGCCAGCAGCTTGACTAGCGGCCAAGAGACCCAGTACTTC. The variable domain in full, with the rest retrieved from reference TRBV5-4 and TRBJ2-5, is ETGVTQSPTHLIKTRGQQVTLRCSSQSGHNTVSWYQQALGQGPQFIFQYYREEENGRGNFPPRFSGLQFPNYSSELNVNALELDDSALYLCASSLTSGQETQYFGPGTRLLVL.

This sequence joins TRBV5-8 and TRBJ2-3; no firm D call. In germline, CDR1 is SGHTS, CDR2 YDEGEE. The CDR3 is 14 amino acids. V was trimmed by 2 bases and J by 0 bases, leaving 7 bases between them. CDR3 amino acids: CASSLSGSTDTQYF. The CDR3 coding sequence is TGTGCCAGCAGCTTATCCGGGAGCACAGATACGCAGTATTTT.

The chain combines TRBV7-6 with TRBJ2-7; tentative D call: TRBD1 (8 bases). The CDR3 extends over 17 amino acids. V shed 4 bases and J shed 2 bases, with 21 bases lying between them. Looked up from germline, CDR1 is SGHVS and CDR2 is FNYEAQ. The CDR3 loop reads CASSSRDRTSGTYEQYF. Here the CDR3 DNA reads TGTGCCAGCAGCTCCCGGGACAGGACCAGCGGGACCTACGAGCAGTACTTC.

The CDR3 is CASSLEQRGPGQYF. CDR3 bases: TGTGCCAGCAGCTTAGAGCAGCGGGGGCCGGGGCAGTACTTC. The V call is TRBV7-9, the J call TRBJ2-7; TRBD2 matches at 8 bases. This CDR3 is 14 amino acids long. Germline V gene sequence: CDR1 SEHNR, CDR2 FQNEAQ (reference sequence). The V gene end was trimmed by 1 base and the J gene end by 9 bases; junction bases not matched to a gene: 8.

J is TRBJ2-5 and V is TRBV6-5; maybe TRBD2 (6 bases). V shed 2 bases and J shed 7 bases, with 11 bases lying between them. This CDR3 region has 13 residues. Germline V gene sequence: CDR1 MNHEY, CDR2 SVGAGI. The CDR3, as DNA: TGTGCCAGCAGTTACGGGACTGGGAGGACCCAGTACTTC. Translating it yields CASSYGTGRTQYF.

In its sample, this clone was seen a few times. The chain carries TRBV7-2 and TRBJ2-1; 8 bases are shared with TRBD2. V gave up 5 bases and J gave up 0 bases; unmatched junction bases: 3. This CDR3 spans 15 amino acids. CDR1 SGHTA and CDR2 FQGNSA come from the germline V gene. The DNA for the CDR3 is TGTGCCAGCAGCGAAAGCGGGAGCTCCTACAATGAGCAGTTCTTC. Its translation: CASSESGSSYNEQFF.

The J gene is TRBJ2-2, the V gene TRBV28, with D possibly matching TRBD2 (7 bases). The germline gives CDR1 MDHEN, CDR2 SYDVKM. The CDR3 is 17 residues long. The ends were cut back, 7 bases at V and 6 bases at J, with 24 bases in the middle. In nucleotides, the CDR3 is TGTGCCAGCATGGCCCACAGGAGGGAGGGGGAGCCCGGGGAGCTGTTTTTT. This gives the protein CASMAHRREGEPGELFF.

The chain employs TRBV7-7 and TRBJ2-2; 7 bases align to TRBD1. The germline V gene encodes CDR1 SSHAT and CDR2 FNYEAQ (reference sequence). The trim removed 6 bases at V and 6 bases at J, leaving 4 bases unmatched. This CDR3 is 13 amino acids long. CDR3 residues: CASSLQGAGELFF. The CDR3 region has the DNA TGTGCCAGCAGTCTCCAGGGGGCCGGGGAGCTGTTTTTT.

This chain links TRBV15 with TRBJ2-3; D is possibly TRBD2 (5 bases). This CDR3 spans 14 amino acids. The germline V and J ends were trimmed by 1 base and 4 bases, with 9 bases remaining between them. Looked up from germline, CDR1 is LNHNV and CDR2 is YYDKDF (reference sequence). The CDR3 DNA sequence: TGTGCCACCAGCAGAGTTCGAGCGGCAGATACGCAGTATTTT. Its translation: CATSRVRAADTQYF. Variable domain in full (rest from reference TRBV15 and TRBJ2-3): DAMVIQNPRYQVTQFGKPVTLSCSQTLNHNVMYWYQQKSSQAPKLLFHYYDKDFNNEADTPDNFQSRRPNTSFCFLDIRSPGLGDTAMYLCATSRVRAADTQYFGPGTRLTVL.

The chain combines TRBV15 with TRBJ1-5; the D is unclear. The CDR3 has 15 residues. Germline V gene sequence: CDR1 LNHNV, CDR2 YYDKDF (reference sequence). V gave up 4 bases and J gave up 0 bases, with 10 bases separating them. The CDR3 nucleotides read TGTGCCACCAGCACTAGCGATACTAGCAATCAGCCCCAGCATTTT. This encodes CATSTSDTSNQPQHF.

The V call is TRBV6-5, the J call TRBJ2-5; tentative D call: TRBD2 (6 bases). Trimming removed 5 bases at V and 5 bases at J, with 12 bases between. Germline lookup yields CDR1 MNHEY and CDR2 SVGAGI. The CDR3 sequence is 13 residues long. CDR3: CASSRSGGETQYF. The CDR3 DNA reads TGTGCCAGCAGTAGGTCTGGGGGGGAGACCCAGTACTTC.

In its sample, this clone was seen a few times. The chain uses TRBV18 and TRBJ1-2; 7 bases agree with TRBD1. CDR3 size: 15 residues. The germline V gene encodes CDR1 KGHSH and CDR2 LQKENI. V trimming: 2 bases; J trimming: 0 bases; junction bases outside the gene matches: 3. CDR3 region: CASSPGDRANYGYTF. The CDR3 DNA reads as TGTGCCAGCTCACCAGGAGACAGGGCTAACTATGGCTACACCTTC.

The chain recombines TRBV13 with TRBJ2-5; 8 positions match TRBD2. Near its end, the DNA agrees better with TRBJ2-7, so the J call may be wrong. This CDR3 is built from 16 residues. CDR1 PRHDT and CDR2 FYEKMQ come from the germline V gene (reference sequence). This CDR3 reads CASSPRRVSGSYEQYF. The CDR3 DNA reads TGTGCCAGCAGCCCCCGGCGGGTCAGCGGGAGTTACGAGCAGTACTTC.

The chain joins TRBV5-1 to TRBJ2-1, with TRBD1 identical over 11 bases. This CDR3 is 15 amino acids long. Germline V lookup: CDR1 SGHRS, CDR2 YFSETQ. V gave up 4 bases and J gave up 2 bases; unmatched junction bases: 2. The CDR3 spells CASSPGQGAYNEQFF. CDR3 in DNA: TGCGCCAGCAGCCCGGGACAGGGGGCCTACAATGAGCAGTTCTTC.

J is TRBJ2-7 and V is TRBV9; 7 nucleotides line up with TRBD2. The CDR3 has 14 amino acids. The V segment lost 6 bases and the J segment 1 base; nucleotides outside the gene matches: 7. In germline, CDR1 is SGDLS, CDR2 YYNGEE. The CDR3 DNA sequence: TGTGCCAGCACCGCTAGCGGAGATTCCTACGAGCAGTACTTC. Protein: CASTASGDSYEQYF.

The chain is built from TRBV2 and TRBJ2-5, with D hard to call. The CDR3 is 14 amino acids. Germline assignment: CDR1 SNHLY and CDR2 FYNNEI. Trimming pared 2 bases from V and 5 bases from J, leaving 12 bases between. In DNA form, the CDR3 reads TGTGCCAGCAGTGAATCGCGGCCCGCGGAGACCCAGTACTTC. Its protein product is CASSESRPAETQYF.

This clone was observed a handful of times. The chain combines TRBV7-6 with TRBJ2-1; 10 nucleotides match TRBD2. Germline CDR1 is SGHVS and CDR2 is FNYEAQ. The CDR3 runs to 16 residues. V was pared by 1 base and J by 6 bases, with 6 bases of the junction left unmatched. The CDR3 DNA is TGTGCCAGCAGCTTAGGGACTAGCGGATTTGTCAATGAGCAGTTCTTC. Its translation: CASSLGTSGFVNEQFF.

The chain is built from TRBV10-3 and TRBJ2-1, with D maybe TRBD1 (6 bases). The CDR3 runs 16 residues. Germline lookup yields CDR1 ENHRY and CDR2 SYGVKD. Between the trimmed V and J ends, which lost 3 bases and 5 bases, there was a span of 17 bases. The CDR3 region is CAISEPHRDGNNEQFF. DNA of the CDR3: TGTGCCATCAGTGAACCACACAGGGACGGGAACAATGAGCAGTTCTTC.

Comment on this clone: A read error may produce the germline difference seen at one junction end. The gene calls are TRBV6-1 and TRBJ1-2, with D possibly being TRBD1 (6 bases). Germline CDR1 reads MNHNS; CDR2 reads SASEGT. The CDR3 has 15 amino acids. The CDR3 DNA follows: TGTGCCAGCAGTGAACTCTACAGGGCCCACTATGGCTGCACCTTC. Translation: CASSELYRAHYGCTF.

The chain has TRBV10-1 and TRBJ2-1; maybe TRBD1 (6 bases). V dropped 0 bases and J dropped 4 bases, with 10 bases sitting between them. The CDR3 has 15 amino acids. Germline assignment: CDR1 WNHNN and CDR2 SYGVQD (reference sequence). CDR3 in amino acids: CASSESTGWYNEQFF. In DNA form, the CDR3 reads TGCGCCAGCAGTGAGTCGACAGGATGGTACAATGAGCAGTTCTTC.

V gene TRBV6-5 combines with J gene TRBJ1-6; D unresolved. Trimming took 6 bases from V and 8 from J, leaving 11 bases between them. Germline CDR1 MNHEY, CDR2 SVGAGI. This CDR3 is built from 13 residues. CDR3 sequence (DNA): TGTGCCAGCAGCCCAAACTTCGATTCACCCCTCCACTTT. It is translated as CASSPNFDSPLHF.

The rearrangement joins TRBV27 to TRBJ1-6; 7 bases agree with TRBD1. CDR1 and CDR2 from the germline V gene are MNHEY and SMNVEV (reference sequence). The V gene end was trimmed by 5 bases and the J gene end by 13 bases; junction bases not matched to a gene: 11. The CDR3 consists of 14 residues. CDR3 in amino acids: CASSPNRGLGPLHF. The CDR3 coding sequence is TGTGCCAGCAGTCCAAACAGGGGACTGGGGCCCCTCCACTTT.

This clone was seen only a few times. The gene calls are TRBV4-3 and TRBJ2-2, with a weak D call TRBD1 (5 bases). CDR1 and CDR2 from the germline V gene are LGHNA and YSLEER. This CDR3 has 16 amino acids. Trimming pared 4 bases from V and 4 bases from J, leaving 16 bases between. The CDR3 protein is CASSPKTASTTGELFF. In DNA form, the CDR3 reads TGCGCCAGCAGCCCCAAGACAGCCTCGACCACCGGGGAGCTGTTTTTT.

The chain recombines TRBV5-1 with TRBJ2-5, with 7 bases aligning to TRBD2. V lost 1 base, J lost 2 bases, and 2 bases stayed unmatched. The CDR3 has 14 amino acids. The germline gives CDR1 SGHRS, CDR2 YFSETQ. The CDR3 DNA reads TGCGCCAGCAGCTTGACGGGGGGTCAAGAGACCCAGTACTTC. It codes for CASSLTGGQETQYF.

Concerning this clone itself: One end of the junction is discordant with germline, which a read error may explain. The chain is built from TRBV10-3 and TRBJ1-3; 9 bases line up with TRBD1. This CDR3 comprises 14 residues. The germline CDR1 and CDR2 sequences are ENHRY and SYGVKD. The chain's CDR3 is CASSNRGLGNTIYF. The CDR3 DNA is TGTGCCAGCAGTAACAGGGGGCTTGGAAACACCATATATTTT.

CDR3 sequence: CASSQDFQAIIAKNIQYF. The CDR3 DNA sequence: TGTGCCAGCAGCCAAGATTTCCAGGCTATCATAGCCAAAAACATTCAGTACTTC. This chain joins TRBV14 and TRBJ2-4; D uncertain. The V gene's germline CDR1 is SGHDN and CDR2 FVKESK. The CDR3 runs to 18 residues. V lost 0 bases to trimming and J lost 0 bases, with 15 bases between them.